These 27 T cell receptor beta chains were sequenced from one sample in a study of cytomegalovirus exposure and HLA in healthy donors. Both 60 Vbeta primers and 13 Jbeta primers went into the PCR. TCRdb's copy holds only in-frame clones and misses some; the assay was immunoSEQ multiplex PCR. The sample includes more than 100,000 clones, 50% to 75% of them seen just once. Sequenced input: PBMCs. The receptors were gathered from a woman aged 35 to 49 in good health and CMV-seronegative.

The genes are TRBV30 and TRBJ2-7; possibly TRBD2 for D (6 bases). CDR3 length equals 13 residues. The germline V gene encodes CDR1 GTSNPN and CDR2 SVGIG (reference sequence). With 7 bases removed from V and 1 base from J, the gap between germline ends came to 14 bases. The CDR3 sequence is CAYCGAGSYEQYF. The DNA of the CDR3 is TGTGCCTACTGCGGGGCAGGGTCCTACGAGCAGTACTTC.

The gene calls are TRBV15 and TRBJ1-2; tentatively, D is TRBD1 (5 bases). The V end was cut by 1 base, the J end by 6 bases, with 12 bases between. This CDR3 contains 14 residues. Per the germline V gene, CDR1 is LNHNV and CDR2 is YYDKDF (reference sequence). CDR3 DNA sequence: TGTGCCACCAGCAGAGGGGGCAGGGTGGATGGCTACACCTTC. This encodes CATSRGGRVDGYTF. Filled out from reference TRBV15 and TRBJ1-2, the complete variable domain reads DAMVIQNPRYQVTQFGKPVTLSCSQTLNHNVMYWYQQKSSQAPKLLFHYYDKDFNNEADTPDNFQSRRPNTSFCFLDIRSPGLGDTAMYLCATSRGGRVDGYTFGSGTRLTVV.

The chain employs TRBV5-1 and TRBJ1-5; unclear D gene. Germline-derived CDR1 and CDR2 are SGHRS and YFSETQ. V dropped 4 bases and J dropped 1 base, with 6 bases sitting between them. This CDR3 has 13 residues. This CDR3 reads CASSAESNQPQHF. CDR3 sequence (DNA): TGCGCCAGCAGCGCGGAAAGCAATCAGCCCCAGCATTTT.

This rearrangement joins TRBV11-1 to TRBJ1-2; TRBD1 matches at 9 bases. V shed 7 bases and J 4 bases; nucleotides not matched to a gene: 4. There are 13 residues in the CDR3. Germline V lookup: CDR1 SGHAT, CDR2 FQDESV (reference sequence). The CDR3 region has the DNA TGTGCCAGCACCCCGGACAGGGGCTATGGCTACACCTTC. Translating it yields CASTPDRGYGYTF.

A word on this clone: A junction boundary mismatches the germline segment, possibly from a read error. The rearrangement links TRBV7-9 to TRBJ1-2, with TRBD1 as a possible D gene (5 bases). CDR3 length: 12 residues. Germline V gene lookup returns CDR1 SEHNR and CDR2 FQNEAQ (reference sequence). The CDR3 bases are TGTTCCAGCAGCTTAAGTACAGGTCCAACTACCTTC. Translated: CSSSLSTGPTTF.

This chain uses TRBV30 with TRBJ1-1; 12 nucleotides match TRBD1. Looked up from germline, CDR1 is GTSNPN and CDR2 is SVGIG (reference sequence). This CDR3 region has 16 residues. Unmatched junction bases numbered 5, after V lost 2 bases and J lost 1 base. The CDR3: CAWSRGQGAGNTEAFF. CDR3 nucleotide sequence: TGTGCCTGGAGTAGGGGACAGGGGGCCGGGAACACTGAAGCTTTCTTT.

The rearrangement uses TRBV5-6 and TRBJ2-3; weak D call: TRBD2 (6 bases). Germline V gives CDR1 SGHDT, CDR2 YYEEEE. The CDR3 runs 15 residues. The V end lost 4 bases, the J end lost 0 bases, and 12 bases lay between the germline ends. CDR3 residues: CASSPRSGSTDTQYF. The CDR3 region has the DNA TGTGCCAGCAGCCCCCGAAGCGGGAGCACAGATACGCAGTATTTT.

V gene TRBV7-8 combines with J gene TRBJ1-1; 9 bases fit TRBD1. CDR1 SGHVS and CDR2 FQNEAQ come from the germline V gene. V lost 6 bases to trimming and J lost 4 bases; unmatched junction nucleotides: 6. The CDR3 loop spans 14 amino acids. In nucleotides, the CDR3 is TGTGCCAGCAGGACAGGGGGGTGGAGCACTGAAGCTTTCTTT. Translation gives CASRTGGWSTEAFF.

In its sample, this clone was seen a few times. The chain has TRBV7-9 and TRBJ1-1, with TRBD1 as a possible D gene (6 bases). Germline lookup yields CDR1 SEHNR and CDR2 FQNEAQ (reference sequence). Trimming stripped 6 bases from V and 4 bases from J, with 12 bases between. The CDR3 sequence is 13 residues long. CDR3 DNA: TGTGCCAGCAGAGGGGGTTCGGGCACTGAAGCTTTCTTT. Translated, it gives CASRGGSGTEAFF.

This rearrangement joins TRBV2 to TRBJ2-7; 10 bases match TRBD1. Germline trimming cut 6 bases from V and 3 bases from J; bases unmatched to any gene: 2. This CDR3 spans 13 amino acids. The germline CDR1 and CDR2 sequences are SNHLY and FYNNEI. As DNA, the CDR3 is TGTGCCAGCAGCCGGGACAGGGGCTACGAGCAGTACTTC. It is translated as CASSRDRGYEQYF.

The rearrangement joins TRBV6-1 to TRBJ2-7; unclear D gene. The V end lost 1 base, the J end lost 5 bases, and 6 bases lay between the germline ends. The germline gives CDR1 MNHNS, CDR2 SASEGT. This CDR3 region has 12 residues. The CDR3: CASSEVLNEQYF. The CDR3 bases are TGTGCCAGCAGTGAAGTGTTAAACGAGCAGTACTTC.

The chain carries TRBV29-1 and TRBJ1-4; D unresolved. V shed 3 bases and J shed 2 bases, with 10 bases lying between them. Germline V gene lookup returns CDR1 SQVTM and CDR2 ANQGSEA. CDR3 length equals 14 residues. The CDR3 spells CSVDGDRTNEKLFF. The CDR3 DNA reads as TGCAGCGTTGACGGGGATCGGACTAATGAAAAACTGTTTTTT.

The rearrangement uses TRBV21-1 and TRBJ1-2; the table gives TRBD1 as D, unverified against the DNA. TRBV21-1 is reported as a pseudogene. The CDR3 totals 17 residues. The CDR3 bases are TGTGCCAGCAGCCCCCGAGGGCCGGACAGGATGGTGTATGGCTACACCTTC. This sequence encodes CASSPRGPDRMVYGYTF.

The chain links TRBV10-3 to TRBJ1-1, with 10 nucleotides matching TRBD1. The CDR3 runs 14 residues. Germline V gives CDR1 ENHRY, CDR2 SYGVKD. Losses at the gene ends were 6 bases for V and 10 bases for J; bases not matched to a gene: 11. CDR3 nucleotide sequence: TGTGCCATCAGCGGGTTGGACAGGGGGGTTGGAGCTTTCTTT. It yields the protein CAISGLDRGVGAFF.

The chain is built from TRBV29-1 and TRBJ2-7; 7 bases are shared with TRBD1. The CDR3 extends over 16 amino acids. The germline CDR1 and CDR2 sequences are SQVTM and ANQGSEA. The V segment lost 4 bases and the J segment 0 bases; nucleotides outside the gene matches: 12. The CDR3 region is CSVAPGGVFSSYEQYF. The CDR3 nucleotides read TGCAGCGTTGCCCCAGGGGGTGTCTTCTCCTCCTACGAGCAGTACTTC.

The rearrangement links TRBV12-1 to TRBJ2-7; TRBD2, the D gene given by the table, was not confirmed from the DNA. TRBV12-1 is flagged as a pseudogene. The CDR3 is 18 amino acids. The CDR3 coding sequence is TGTGCCAGCAGCCTCAGACTAGCGGGGGGAACAAGCTCCTACGAGCAGTACTTC. As protein: CASSLRLAGGTSSYEQYF.

V usage is TRBV18 and J usage is TRBJ2-3; D possibly corresponds to TRBD1 (5 bases). Germline CDR1 KGHSH, CDR2 LQKENI. The CDR3 spans 14 residues. The V gene lost 3 bases and the J gene lost 0 bases, with 7 bases spanning the gap. CDR3 sequence reads: CASSPTASTDTQYF. CDR3 DNA sequence: TGTGCCAGCTCACCGACAGCTAGCACAGATACGCAGTATTTT.

This clone has only one observation. The genes are TRBV28 and TRBJ2-7; 10 positions match TRBD1. The CDR3 totals 14 residues. J gave up 7 bases and V 6 bases, and 9 bases lay outside the gene matches. Looked up from germline, CDR1 is MDHEN and CDR2 is SYDVKM. This CDR3 reads CASSHRQGAWEQYF. In nucleotides, the CDR3 is TGTGCCAGCAGCCACCGACAGGGGGCCTGGGAGCAGTACTTC.

The V gene is TRBV2, the J gene TRBJ1-1; D is unclear. The CDR3 contains 12 residues. CDR1 and CDR2 from the germline V gene are SNHLY and FYNNEI. The ends were cut back, 4 bases at V and 3 bases at J, with 6 bases in the middle. CDR3: CASSVSDTEAFF. CDR3 sequence (DNA): TGTGCCAGCAGTGTCTCAGACACTGAAGCTTTCTTT. The variable domain in full, with the rest retrieved from reference TRBV2 and TRBJ1-1, is EPEVTQTPSHQVTQMGQEVILRCVPISNHLYFYWYRQILGQKVEFLVSFYNNEISEKSEIFDDQFSVERPDGSNFTLKIRSTKLEDSAMYFCASSVSDTEAFFGQGTRLTVV.

V gene TRBV9 combines with J gene TRBJ2-3; TRBD2 is a possible D gene (6 bases). CDR3 size: 14 residues. The V and J ends lost 1 base and 5 bases respectively, with 11 bases between them. Germline V gene data show CDR1 as SGDLS and CDR2 as YYNGEE. The CDR3 here is CASSVTREKDTQYF. CDR3 nucleotides: TGTGCCAGCAGCGTAACTCGGGAGAAAGATACGCAGTATTTT. Supplemented by reference TRBV9 and TRBJ2-3, the full variable domain reads DSGVTQTPKHLITATGQRVTLRCSPRSGDLSVYWYQQSLDQGLQFLIQYYNGEERAKGNILERFSAQQFPDLHSELNLSSLELGDSALYFCASSVTREKDTQYFGPGTRLTVL.

The chain recombines TRBV4-3 with TRBJ2-2; 9 bases align to TRBD1. CDR3 length: 15 amino acids. The J segment lost 5 bases and the V segment lost 4 bases, leaving 5 bases of the junction unmatched. CDR1 is LGHNA, CDR2 YSLEER, per germline. The CDR3 DNA is TGCGCCAGCAGCCCCCACAGGGGGCAGACCGGGGAGCTGTTTTTT. This translates into CASSPHRGQTGELFF.

The chain couples TRBV6-5 to TRBJ1-6, with D unresolved. Trimming removed 6 bases at V and 7 bases at J, with 16 bases between. The length of the CDR3 is 15 residues. The germline V gene encodes CDR1 MNHEY and CDR2 SVGAGI. The CDR3 reads CASSPTVRANSPLHF. CDR3 nucleotides: TGTGCCAGCAGCCCGACCGTGCGGGCGAATTCACCCCTCCACTTT.

As DNA, the CDR3 is TGTGCCTGGAGCGTTCATGAGGATCAGCCCCAGCATTTT. Translation gives CAWSVHEDQPQHF. The chain links TRBV30 to TRBJ1-5, with unresolved D. The germline gives CDR1 GTSNPN, CDR2 SVGIG (reference sequence). V gave up 3 bases and J gave up 5 bases, with 11 bases separating them. The CDR3 has 13 residues.

This rearrangement joins TRBV7-9 to TRBJ1-1; no clear D gene. V was pared by 5 bases and J by 5 bases, with 12 bases between. The CDR3 totals 13 residues. CDR1 is SEHNR, CDR2 FQNEAQ, per germline (reference sequence). CDR3 loop: CASSRIGGTEAFF. The CDR3 DNA reads as TGTGCCAGCAGCCGGATCGGCGGGACTGAAGCTTTCTTT.

This clone was detected only a few times. The rearrangement joins TRBV18 to TRBJ1-3; 8 positions agree with TRBD1. V shed 4 bases, J shed 0 bases, and the junction held 8 bases outside the gene matches. The germline CDR1 and CDR2 sequences are KGHSH and LQKENI. CDR3 length equals 17 residues. In DNA form, the CDR3 reads TGTGCCAGCTCACAGGGGACAGGTACCCTCTCTGGAAACACCATATATTTT. It yields the protein CASSQGTGTLSGNTIYF.

This sequence joins TRBV5-4 and TRBJ1-4; D is perhaps TRBD1 (5 bases). CDR1 and CDR2 (germline): SGHNT, YYREEE (reference sequence). With 0 bases removed from V and 1 base from J, the gap between germline ends came to 13 bases. The CDR3 consists of 17 residues. CDR3 coding DNA: TGTGCCAGCAGCTTGGCCGTTGGGGCGCGAACTAATGAAAAACTGTTTTTT. This translates into CASSLAVGARTNEKLFF. The full variable domain, rest sourced from reference TRBV5-4 and TRBJ1-4, is ETGVTQSPTHLIKTRGQQVTLRCSSQSGHNTVSWYQQALGQGPQFIFQYYREEENGRGNFPPRFSGLQFPNYSSELNVNALELDDSALYLCASSLAVGARTNEKLFFGSGTQLSVL.

This clone was observed a handful of times. This chain connects TRBV30 to TRBJ2-1; a possible D gene is TRBD2 (7 bases). Per the germline V gene, CDR1 is GTSNPN and CDR2 is SVGIG (reference sequence). V lost 7 bases, J lost 0 bases, and 13 bases lay in between. This CDR3 contains 14 residues. CDR3 nucleotides: TGTGCCTATACGCGGGGGCTCTCCTACAATGAGCAGTTCTTC. It yields the protein CAYTRGLSYNEQFF.